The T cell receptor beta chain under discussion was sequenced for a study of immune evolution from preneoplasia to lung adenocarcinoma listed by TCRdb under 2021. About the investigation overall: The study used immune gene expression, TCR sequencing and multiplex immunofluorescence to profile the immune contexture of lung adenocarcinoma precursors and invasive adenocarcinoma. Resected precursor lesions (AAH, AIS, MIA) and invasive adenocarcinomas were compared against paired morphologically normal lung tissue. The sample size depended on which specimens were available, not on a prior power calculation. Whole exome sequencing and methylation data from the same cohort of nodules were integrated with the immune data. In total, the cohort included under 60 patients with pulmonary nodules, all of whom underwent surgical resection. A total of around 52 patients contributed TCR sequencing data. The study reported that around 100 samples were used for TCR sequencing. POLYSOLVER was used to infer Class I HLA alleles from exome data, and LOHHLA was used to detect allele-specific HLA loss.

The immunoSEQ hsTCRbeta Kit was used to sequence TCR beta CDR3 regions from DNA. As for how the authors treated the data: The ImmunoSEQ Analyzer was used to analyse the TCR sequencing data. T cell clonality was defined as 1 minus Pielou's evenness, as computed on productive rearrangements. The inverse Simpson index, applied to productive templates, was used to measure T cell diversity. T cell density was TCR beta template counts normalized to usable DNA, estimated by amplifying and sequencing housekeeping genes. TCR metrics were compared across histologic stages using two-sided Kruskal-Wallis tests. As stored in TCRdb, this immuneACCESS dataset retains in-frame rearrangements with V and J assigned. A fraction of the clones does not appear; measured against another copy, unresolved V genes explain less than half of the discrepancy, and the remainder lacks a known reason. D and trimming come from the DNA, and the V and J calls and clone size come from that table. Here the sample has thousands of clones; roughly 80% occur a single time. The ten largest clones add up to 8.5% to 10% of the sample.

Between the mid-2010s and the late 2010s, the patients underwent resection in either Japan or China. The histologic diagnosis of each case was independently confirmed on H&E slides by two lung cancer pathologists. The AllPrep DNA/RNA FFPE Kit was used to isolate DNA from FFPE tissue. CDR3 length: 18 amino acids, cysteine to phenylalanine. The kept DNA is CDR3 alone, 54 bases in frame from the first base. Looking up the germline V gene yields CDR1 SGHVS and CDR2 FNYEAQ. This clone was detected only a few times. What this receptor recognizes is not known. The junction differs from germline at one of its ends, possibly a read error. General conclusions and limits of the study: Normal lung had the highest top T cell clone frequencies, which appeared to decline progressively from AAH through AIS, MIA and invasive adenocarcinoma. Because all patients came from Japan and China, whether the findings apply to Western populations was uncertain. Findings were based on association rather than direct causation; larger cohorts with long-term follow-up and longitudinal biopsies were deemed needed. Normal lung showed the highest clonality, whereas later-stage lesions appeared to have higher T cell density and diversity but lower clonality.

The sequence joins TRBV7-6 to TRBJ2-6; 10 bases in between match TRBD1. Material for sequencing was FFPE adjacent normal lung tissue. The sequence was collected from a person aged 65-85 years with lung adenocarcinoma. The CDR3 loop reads CASSLRADPGTGDNVLTF. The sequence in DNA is TGTGCCAGCAGCTTAAGGGCTGACCCGGGGACAGGGGACAACGTCCTGACTTTC.